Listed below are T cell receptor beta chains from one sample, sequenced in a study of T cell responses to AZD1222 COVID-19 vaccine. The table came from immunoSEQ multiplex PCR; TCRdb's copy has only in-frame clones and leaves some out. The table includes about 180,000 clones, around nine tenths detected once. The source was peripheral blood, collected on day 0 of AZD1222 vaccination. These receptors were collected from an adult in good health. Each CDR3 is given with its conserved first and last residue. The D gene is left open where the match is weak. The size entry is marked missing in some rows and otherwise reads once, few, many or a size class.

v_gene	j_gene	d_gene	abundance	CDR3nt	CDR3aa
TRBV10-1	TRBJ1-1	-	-	TGCGCCAGCGGAAAGAGCTCTAGGGGCACTGAAGCTTTCTTT	CASGKSSRGTEAFF
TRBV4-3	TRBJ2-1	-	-	TGCGCCAGCAGCCAACGAGGAACGGGCTCCTACAATGAGCAGTTCTTC	CASSQRGTGSYNEQFF
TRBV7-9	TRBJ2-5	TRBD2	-	TGTGCCAGCAGCTCGGGCGGGAGGCCGTCAGAGACCCAGTACTTC	CASSSGGRPSETQYF
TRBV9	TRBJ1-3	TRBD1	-	TGTGCCAGCAGCGCGACAGGGGGCACTGGAAACACCATATATTTT	CASSATGGTGNTIYF
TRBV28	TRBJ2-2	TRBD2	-	TGTGCCAGCAGTGGACTCCTCGCCGGGGGGGCCGGGGAGCTGTTTTTT	CASSGLLAGGAGELFF
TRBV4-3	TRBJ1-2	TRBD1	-	TGCGCCAGCAGCCAAGGGGACAGGGGTAACTATGGCTACACCTTC	CASSQGDRGNYGYTF
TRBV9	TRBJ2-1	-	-	TGTGCCAGCAGTTCTTGGGACATGAGCTCCTACAATGAGCAGTTCTTC	CASSSWDMSSYNEQFF
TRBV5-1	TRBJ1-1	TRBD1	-	TGCGCCAGCAGCTCGACAGGGGGACTGAACACTGAAGCTTTCTTT	CASSSTGGLNTEAFF
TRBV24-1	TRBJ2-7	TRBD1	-	TGTGCCACCAGTCGGACAGGGTTGAGCTACGAGCAGTACTTC	CATSRTGLSYEQYF
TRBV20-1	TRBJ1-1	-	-	TGCAGTGCTGCCCCGAGGGCTTTCTTT	CSAAPRAFF
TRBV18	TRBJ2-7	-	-	TGTGCCAGCTCACTCTCGGGATCGAGCTCCTACGAGCAGTACTTC	CASSLSGSSSYEQYF
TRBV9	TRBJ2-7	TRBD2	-	TGTGCCAGCAGCCCTTGGACTAGCGGGAGTGGTGAGCAGTACTTC	CASSPWTSGSGEQYF
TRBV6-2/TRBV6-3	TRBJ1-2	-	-	TGTGCCAGCAGTCGTACTAACTATGGCTACACCTTC	CASSRTNYGYTF
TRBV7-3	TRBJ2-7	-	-	TGTGCCAGCAGCGCAACCCCTCCCAGCGAGCAGTACTTC	CASSATPPSEQYF
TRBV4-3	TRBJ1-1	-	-	TGCGCCAGCAGCCAAGAGAGGCGGACTGAAGCTTTCTTT	CASSQERRTEAFF
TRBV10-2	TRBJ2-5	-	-	TGCGCCAGCAGCAAAGGTCCGGAACAGCTGTTAGGGCAAGAGACCCAGTACTTC	CASSKGPEQLLGQETQYF
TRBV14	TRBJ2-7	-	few	TGTGCCAGCAGCCAAGAAGGGCGGTTTTTCGACGAGCAGTACTTC	CASSQEGRFFDEQYF
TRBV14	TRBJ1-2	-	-	TGTGCCAGCAGCCAACGTCACACAGCTAATGGCTACACCTTC	CASSQRHTANGYTF
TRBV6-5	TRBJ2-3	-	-	TGTGCCAGCAGTTCCGGTTCTAGCACAGATACGCAGTATTTT	CASSSGSSTDTQYF
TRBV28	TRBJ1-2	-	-	TGTGCCAGCAGCCCGCTTTCTAACTATGGCTACACCTTC	CASSPLSNYGYTF
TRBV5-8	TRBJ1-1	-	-	TGTGCCAGCAGCCGAGCGACAGCCTGGATGAACACTGAAGCTTTCTTT	CASSRATAWMNTEAFF
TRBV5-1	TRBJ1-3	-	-	TGCGCCAGCAGCTTGGTTTCGGGGTCCTCTGGAAACACCATATATTTT	CASSLVSGSSGNTIYF
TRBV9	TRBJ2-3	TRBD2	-	TGTGCCAGCAGCGTAGCGGCGGGGGGGCCAGATACGCAGTATTTT	CASSVAAGGPDTQYF
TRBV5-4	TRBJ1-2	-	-	TGTGCCAGCAGCTTGGAAACGTGGGGCTACACCTTC	CASSLETWGYTF
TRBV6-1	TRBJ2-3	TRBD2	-	TGTGCCAGCAGGGAAATAGCGGGGACTAGCACAGATACGCAGTATTTT	CASREIAGTSTDTQYF
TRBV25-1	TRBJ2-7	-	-	TGTGCCAGCAGTTTAAAGTACGAGCAGTACTTC	CASSLKYEQYF
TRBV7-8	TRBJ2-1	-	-	TGTGCCAGCAGCTTGACTAGACGTTCCTACAATGAGCAGTTCTTC	CASSLTRRSYNEQFF
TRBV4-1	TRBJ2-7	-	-	TGCGCCAGCAGCCCCCCTGGAACAGGGACCCTTTCCTACGAGCAGTACTTC	CASSPPGTGTLSYEQYF
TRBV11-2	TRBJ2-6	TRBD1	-	TGTGCCAGCAGCCGGGACAGGGGGAGCTCTGGGGCCAACGTCCTGACTTTC	CASSRDRGSSGANVLTF
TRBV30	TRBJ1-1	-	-	TGTGCCTGGACTGTCCTGGGGACTGAAGCTTTCTTT	CAWTVLGTEAFF
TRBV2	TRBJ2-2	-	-	TGTGCCAGCAGACCCGCCAGGGCGTACACCGGGGAGCTGTTTTTT	CASRPARAYTGELFF
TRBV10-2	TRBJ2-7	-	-	TGCGCCAGCAGGGACATGTCGGACGAGCAGTACTTC	CASRDMSDEQYF